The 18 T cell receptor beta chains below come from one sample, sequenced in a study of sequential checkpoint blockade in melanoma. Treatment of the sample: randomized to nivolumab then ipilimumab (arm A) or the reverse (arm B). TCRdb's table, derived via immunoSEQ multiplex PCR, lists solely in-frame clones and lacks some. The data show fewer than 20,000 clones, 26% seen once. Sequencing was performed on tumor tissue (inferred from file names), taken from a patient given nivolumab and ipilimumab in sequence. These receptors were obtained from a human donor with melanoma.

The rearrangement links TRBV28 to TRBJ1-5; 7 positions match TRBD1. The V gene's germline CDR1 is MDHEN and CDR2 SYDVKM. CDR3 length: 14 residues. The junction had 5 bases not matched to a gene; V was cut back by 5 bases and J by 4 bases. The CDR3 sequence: CASSPWDRNQPQHF. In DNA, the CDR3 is TGTGCCAGCAGTCCCTGGGACAGAAATCAGCCCCAGCATTTT. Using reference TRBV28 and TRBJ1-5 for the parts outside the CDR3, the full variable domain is DVKVTQSSRYLVKRTGEKVFLECVQDMDHENMFWYRQDPGLGLRLIYFSYDVKMKEKGDIPEGYSVSREKKERFSLILESASTNQTSMYLCASSPWDRNQPQHFGDGTRLSIL.

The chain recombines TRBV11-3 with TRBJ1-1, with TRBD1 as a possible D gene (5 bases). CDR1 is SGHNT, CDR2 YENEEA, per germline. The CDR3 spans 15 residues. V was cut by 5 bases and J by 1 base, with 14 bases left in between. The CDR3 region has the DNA TGTGCCAGCAGCCAGAGGGGTGGGGCGAACACTGAAGCTTTCTTT. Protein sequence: CASSQRGGANTEAFF.

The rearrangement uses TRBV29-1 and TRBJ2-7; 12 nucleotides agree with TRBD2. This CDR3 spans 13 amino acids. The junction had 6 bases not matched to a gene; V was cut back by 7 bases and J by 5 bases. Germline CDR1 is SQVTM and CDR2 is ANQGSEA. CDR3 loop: CSAATSGSNEQYF. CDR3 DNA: TGCAGCGCCGCGACTAGCGGGAGTAACGAGCAGTACTTC.

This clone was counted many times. The CDR3 nucleotides are TGTGCCAGCAGCTTAAGCGGGGAGAAAGAGACCCAGTACTTC. Its translation is CASSLSGEKETQYF. This chain connects TRBV11-3 to TRBJ2-5, with 7 bases fitting TRBD2. V lost 2 bases, J lost 3 bases, and 3 bases stayed unmatched. This CDR3 has 14 amino acids. CDR1 and CDR2 from the germline V gene are SGHNT and YENEEA.

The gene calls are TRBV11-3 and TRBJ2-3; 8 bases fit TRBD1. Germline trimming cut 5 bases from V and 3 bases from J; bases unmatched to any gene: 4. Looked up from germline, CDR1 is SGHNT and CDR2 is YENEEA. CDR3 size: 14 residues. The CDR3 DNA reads TGTGCCAGCAGCCGTGGACAGGGAACAGATACGCAGTATTTT. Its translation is CASSRGQGTDTQYF.

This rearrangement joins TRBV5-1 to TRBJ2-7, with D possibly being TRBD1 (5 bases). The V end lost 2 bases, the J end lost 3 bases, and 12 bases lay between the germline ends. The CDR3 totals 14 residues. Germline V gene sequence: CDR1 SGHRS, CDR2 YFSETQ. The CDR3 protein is CASSLNGQGYEQYF. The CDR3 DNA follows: TGCGCCAGCAGCTTAAACGGGCAGGGCTACGAGCAGTACTTC.

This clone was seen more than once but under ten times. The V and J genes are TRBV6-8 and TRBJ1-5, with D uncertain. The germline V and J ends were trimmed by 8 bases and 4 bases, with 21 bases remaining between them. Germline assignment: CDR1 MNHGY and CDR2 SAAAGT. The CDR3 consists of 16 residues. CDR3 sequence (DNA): TGTGCCAGCCTCCACCCCGGGCGGGGTTTAAATCAGCCCCAGCATTTT. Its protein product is CASLHPGRGLNQPQHF.

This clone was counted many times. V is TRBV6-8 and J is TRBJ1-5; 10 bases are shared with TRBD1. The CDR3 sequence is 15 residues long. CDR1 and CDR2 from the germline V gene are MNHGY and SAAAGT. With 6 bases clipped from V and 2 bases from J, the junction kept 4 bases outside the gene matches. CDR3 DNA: TGTGCCAGCAGCTCCGGGACAGGGGGCAATCAGCCCCAGCATTTT. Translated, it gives CASSSGTGGNQPQHF.

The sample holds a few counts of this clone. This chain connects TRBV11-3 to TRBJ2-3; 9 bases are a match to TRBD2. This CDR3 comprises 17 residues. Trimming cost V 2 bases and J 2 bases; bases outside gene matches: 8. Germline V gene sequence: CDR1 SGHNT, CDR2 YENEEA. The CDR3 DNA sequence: TGTGCCAGCAGCTTAAAGGGTAGCGGGGGCTACACAGATACGCAGTATTTT. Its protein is CASSLKGSGGYTDTQYF.

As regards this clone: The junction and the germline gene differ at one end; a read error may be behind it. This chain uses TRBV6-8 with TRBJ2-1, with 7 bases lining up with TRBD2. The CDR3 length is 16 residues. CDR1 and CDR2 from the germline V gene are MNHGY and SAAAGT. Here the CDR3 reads CASSYWPGGQVGEQFF. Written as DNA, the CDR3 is TGTGCCAGCAGCTACTGGCCGGGGGGTCAGGTCGGTGAGCAGTTCTTC.

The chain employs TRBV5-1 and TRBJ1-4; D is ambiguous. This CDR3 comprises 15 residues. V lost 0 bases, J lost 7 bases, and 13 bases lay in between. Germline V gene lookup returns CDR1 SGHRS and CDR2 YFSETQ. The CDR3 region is CASSLAVGNGEKLFF. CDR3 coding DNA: TGCGCCAGCAGCTTGGCCGTGGGAAACGGTGAAAAACTGTTTTTT.

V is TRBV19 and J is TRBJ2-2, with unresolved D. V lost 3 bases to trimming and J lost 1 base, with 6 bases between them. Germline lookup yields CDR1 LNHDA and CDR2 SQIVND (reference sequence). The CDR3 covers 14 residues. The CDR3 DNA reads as TGTGCCAGTAGTATTTCGGTGAACACCGGGGAGCTGTTTTTT. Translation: CASSISVNTGELFF.

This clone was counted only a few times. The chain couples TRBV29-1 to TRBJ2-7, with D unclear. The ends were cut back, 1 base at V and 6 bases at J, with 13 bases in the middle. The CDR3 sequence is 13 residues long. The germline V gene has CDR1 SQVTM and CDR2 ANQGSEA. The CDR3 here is CSVEVAPQPEQYF. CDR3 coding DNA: TGCAGCGTTGAAGTTGCCCCACAGCCCGAGCAGTACTTC.

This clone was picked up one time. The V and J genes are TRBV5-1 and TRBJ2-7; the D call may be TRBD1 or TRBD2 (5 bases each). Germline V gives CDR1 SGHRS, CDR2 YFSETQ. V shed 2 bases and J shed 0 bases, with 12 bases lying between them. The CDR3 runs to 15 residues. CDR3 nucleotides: TGCGCCAGCAGCTTAATTCCGGGACCCTCCTACGAGCAGTACTTC. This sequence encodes CASSLIPGPSYEQYF.

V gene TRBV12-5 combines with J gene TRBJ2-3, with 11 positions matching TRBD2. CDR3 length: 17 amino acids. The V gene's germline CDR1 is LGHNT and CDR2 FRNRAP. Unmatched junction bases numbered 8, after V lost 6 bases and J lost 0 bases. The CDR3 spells CASGPGLAVLSTDTQYF. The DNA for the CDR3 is TGTGCTAGTGGCCCGGGACTAGCGGTCCTTAGCACAGATACGCAGTATTTT.

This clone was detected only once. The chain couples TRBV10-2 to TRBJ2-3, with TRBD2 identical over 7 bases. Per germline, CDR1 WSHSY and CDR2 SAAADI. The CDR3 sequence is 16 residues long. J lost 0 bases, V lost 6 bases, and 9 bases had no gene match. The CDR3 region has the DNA TGCGCCAGCAGCGACCCTTGGGGGGGAAGCACAGATACGCAGTATTTT. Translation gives CASSDPWGGSTDTQYF.

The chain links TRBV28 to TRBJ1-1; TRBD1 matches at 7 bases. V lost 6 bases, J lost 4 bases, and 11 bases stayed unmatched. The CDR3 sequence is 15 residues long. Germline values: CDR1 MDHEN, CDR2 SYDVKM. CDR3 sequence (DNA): TGTGCCAGCAGAGATTTGGCAGGGGGACGCACTGAAGCTTTCTTT. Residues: CASRDLAGGRTEAFF.

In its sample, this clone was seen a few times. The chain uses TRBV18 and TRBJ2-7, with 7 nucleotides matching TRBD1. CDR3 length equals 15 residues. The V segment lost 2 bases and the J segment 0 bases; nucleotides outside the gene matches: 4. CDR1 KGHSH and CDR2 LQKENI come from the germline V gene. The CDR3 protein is CASSPSGQSSYEQYF. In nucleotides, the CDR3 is TGTGCCAGCTCACCATCGGGACAGAGCTCCTACGAGCAGTACTTC.